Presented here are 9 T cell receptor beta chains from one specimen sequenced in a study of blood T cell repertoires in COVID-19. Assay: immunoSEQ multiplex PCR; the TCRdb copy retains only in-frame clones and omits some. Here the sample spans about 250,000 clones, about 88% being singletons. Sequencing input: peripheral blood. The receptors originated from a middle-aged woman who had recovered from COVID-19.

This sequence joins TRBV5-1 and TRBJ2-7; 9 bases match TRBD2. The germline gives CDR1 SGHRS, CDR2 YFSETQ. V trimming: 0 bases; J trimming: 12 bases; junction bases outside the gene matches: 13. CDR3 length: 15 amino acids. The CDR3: CASSLDTSGPNSGYF. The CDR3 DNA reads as TGCGCCAGCAGCTTGGATACTAGCGGGCCGAACTCGGGGTACTTC.

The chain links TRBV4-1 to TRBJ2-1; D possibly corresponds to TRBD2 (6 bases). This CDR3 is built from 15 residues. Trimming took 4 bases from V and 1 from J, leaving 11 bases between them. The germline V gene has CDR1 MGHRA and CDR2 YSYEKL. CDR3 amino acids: CASSRAGTSYNEQFF. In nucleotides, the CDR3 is TGCGCCAGCAGCCGGGCGGGAACGTCCTACAATGAGCAGTTCTTC.

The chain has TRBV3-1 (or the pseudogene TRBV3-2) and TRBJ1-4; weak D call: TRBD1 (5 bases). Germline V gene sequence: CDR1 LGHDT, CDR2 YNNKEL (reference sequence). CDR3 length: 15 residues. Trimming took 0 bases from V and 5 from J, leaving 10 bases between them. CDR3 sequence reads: CASSQDGAPNEKLFF. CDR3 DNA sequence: TGTGCCAGCAGCCAAGATGGGGCCCCGAATGAAAAACTGTTTTTT.

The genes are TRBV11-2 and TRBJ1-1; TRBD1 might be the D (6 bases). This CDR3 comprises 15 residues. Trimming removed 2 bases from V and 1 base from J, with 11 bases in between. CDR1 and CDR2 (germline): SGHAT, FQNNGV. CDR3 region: CASSLRTAKNTEAFF. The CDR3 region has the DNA TGTGCCAGCAGCTTAAGGACAGCGAAGAACACTGAAGCTTTCTTT.

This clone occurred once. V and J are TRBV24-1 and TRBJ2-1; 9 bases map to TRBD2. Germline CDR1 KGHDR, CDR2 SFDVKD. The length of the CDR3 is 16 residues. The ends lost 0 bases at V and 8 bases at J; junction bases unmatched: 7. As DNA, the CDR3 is TGTGCCACCAGTGATTTGTTAGGTAGCGGGAGCGATGAGCAGTTCTTC. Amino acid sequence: CATSDLLGSGSDEQFF.

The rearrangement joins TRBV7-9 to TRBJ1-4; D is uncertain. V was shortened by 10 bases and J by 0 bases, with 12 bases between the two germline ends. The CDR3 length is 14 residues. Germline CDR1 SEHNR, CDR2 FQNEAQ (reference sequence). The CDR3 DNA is TGTGCCACCCAGGCGGGAGCAACTAATGAAAAACTGTTTTTT. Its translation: CATQAGATNEKLFF.

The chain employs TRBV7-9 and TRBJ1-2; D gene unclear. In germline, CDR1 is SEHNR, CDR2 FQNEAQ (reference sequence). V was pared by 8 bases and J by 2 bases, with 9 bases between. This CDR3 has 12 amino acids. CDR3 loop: CASWGGNYGYTF. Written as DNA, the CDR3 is TGTGCCAGCTGGGGAGGGAACTATGGCTACACCTTC.

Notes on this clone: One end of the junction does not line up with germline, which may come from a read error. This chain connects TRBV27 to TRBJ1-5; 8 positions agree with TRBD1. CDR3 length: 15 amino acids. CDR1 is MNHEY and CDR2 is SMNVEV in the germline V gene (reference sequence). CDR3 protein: CATSSRQGSNQPQHF. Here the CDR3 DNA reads TGTGCCACCAGTAGCCGACAGGGGAGCAATCAGCCCCAGCATTTT.

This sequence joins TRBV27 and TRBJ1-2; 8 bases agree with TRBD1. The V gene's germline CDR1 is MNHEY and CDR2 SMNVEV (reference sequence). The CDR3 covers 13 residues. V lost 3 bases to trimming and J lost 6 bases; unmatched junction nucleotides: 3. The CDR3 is CASSFGGQDGYTF. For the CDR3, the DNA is TGTGCCAGCAGTTTCGGGGGACAGGATGGCTACACCTTC.